Listed below are T cell receptor beta chains from one sample, sequenced in a study of CD8 T cells in ankylosing spondylitis. From the 5' RACE reads, TCRdb called clonotypes with MiXCR, one entry per CDR3 protein. The table lists 270,000 or so distinct CDR3 sequences, 15% to 20% of them singletons. Sequencing was carried out using blood, either unsorted or a sorted T cell fraction (not recorded which). Receptor source: a male donor with ankylosing spondylitis or in good health (not recorded which). Each CDR3 is given without its conserved first and last residue. Only some rows state a clone size, as once, few, many or a class for expanded clones.

ASGLQNQETQY	-	TRBV12-3/TRBV12-4	TRBJ2-5
ASSLDASGTYNEQF	-	TRBV7-6	TRBJ2-1
ASSQYQGVGDTQY	-	TRBV4-1	TRBJ2-3
ASRTSGRVNDGAGQF	-	TRBV12-3/TRBV12-4	TRBJ2-1
SARDSRFLAGGIRADTQY	-	TRBV20-1	TRBJ2-3
ASSHRTYIQY	many	TRBV4-1	TRBJ2-4
ASSEDLTANTGRLF	-	TRBV9	TRBJ2-2
ASSDGTAQYEQY	-	TRBV9	TRBJ2-7
SVPDRGGTGELF	-	TRBV29-1	TRBJ2-2
ASSQAIRTSGTSYEQY	few	TRBV4-1	TRBJ2-7
ASGQSEAF	-	TRBV30	TRBJ1-1
ASSENSYEQY	-	TRBV25-1	TRBJ2-7
ASSPGTGNEQY	many	TRBV12-3/TRBV12-4	TRBJ2-7
ASSQETRVYEQY	few	TRBV4-3	TRBJ2-7
SVELAGVHSYEQY	-	TRBV29-1	TRBJ2-7
ASSSGTYTGELF	many	TRBV7-9	TRBJ2-2
ASSEMPGYEQY	few	TRBV2	TRBJ2-7
ASSHDPSGASYNEQF	many	TRBV4-1	TRBJ2-1
ASSSTGGGYT	few	TRBV12-3/TRBV12-4	TRBJ1-2
ASSLVAAGGPYEQY	medium-sized	TRBV7-9	TRBJ2-7
SVGLAGYEQY	many	TRBV29-1	TRBJ2-7
ATSDPGTGDQETQY	-	TRBV24-1	TRBJ2-5
ASRPGQGWDIQY	-	TRBV5-1	TRBJ2-4
AITGEGGPNEQF	-	TRBV12-3/TRBV12-4	TRBJ2-1
ASSEDGYEQY	-	TRBV10-2	TRBJ2-7
SARPWGLANSEQF	-	TRBV29-1	TRBJ2-1
ASSLVLAGGASTDTQY	-	TRBV11-2	TRBJ2-3
ASSPLAGVSNEQF	few	TRBV3-1	TRBJ2-1
ASSPLEGDAVNEQF	many	TRBV6-2/TRBV6-3	TRBJ2-1
ASSLNAGHYEQY	-	TRBV5-5	TRBJ2-7
ASSLWDGYEQY	-	TRBV4-2	TRBJ2-7
ASRGLYGYT	few	TRBV27	TRBJ1-2
ASRVAGRWNTEAF	few	TRBV5-1	TRBJ1-1
ASSSMNRDQETQY	few	TRBV7-9	TRBJ2-5
ASSVGKGPNEQF	-	TRBV9	TRBJ2-1
ARGGASYNEQF	-	TRBV7-9	TRBJ2-1
ASSPLAGGLIYEQY	-	TRBV27	TRBJ2-7
ASRGSPFIQETQY	-	TRBV10-2	TRBJ2-5
ASSQHDPGQGSNTQY	few	TRBV4-1	TRBJ2-3
ASSEPGSNQPQH	-	TRBV10-2	TRBJ1-5
ATSAWGTGTDTQY	-	TRBV15	TRBJ2-3
ASSLLTSGSPDTQY	-	TRBV3-1	TRBJ2-3
ASSSNQETQY	many	TRBV7-9	TRBJ2-5
ASSQVPGGGTGELF	-	TRBV4-1	TRBJ2-2
SARDMTGGETQY	few	TRBV20-1	TRBJ2-5